This TCR beta chain emerged from a study of shared clonotypes between healthy human individuals. Study-wide results and limits: Compared with memory subsets, naive subsets generally had larger estimated richness. Sharing of clonotypes among donors was expected to vary with sequencing depth.

Naive CD4+ cells were CD45RA-selected; the remaining cells were memory. This clone came up a few times. Its target is not known. For every subset, genomic DNA was evenly distributed across several immunoSEQ plates. Libraries were prepared by immunoSEQ multiplex PCR; TCRdb keeps only in-frame clonotypes and omits some of them. The table records roughly 680,000 clones, approximately 77% of them present only once. Germline CDR1 is SNHLY and CDR2 is FYNNEI. This CDR3 comprises 13 residues. V lost 2 bases, J lost 8 bases, and 9 bases lay in between. The chain combines TRBV2 with TRBJ1-4; D not resolved. The clonotype originates from a woman aged 30 to 39 in good health. Input material: memory CD4+ T cells sorted from blood. Subset noted: CD45RA-negative fraction. The CDR3 sequence: CASSEQLEEKLFF. In DNA, the CDR3 is TGTGCCAGCAGTGAACAGTTAGAAGAAAAACTGTTTTTT. The full variable domain, its missing parts supplied by reference TRBV2 and TRBJ1-4, is EPEVTQTPSHQVTQMGQEVILRCVPISNHLYFYWYRQILGQKVEFLVSFYNNEISEKSEIFDDQFSVERPDGSNFTLKIRSTKLEDSAMYFCASSEQLEEKLFFGSGTQLSVL.